This paragraph reports one T cell receptor (beta chain). Its target is not known. 13 Jbeta primers and 60 Vbeta primers were used for the PCR. The data were produced by immunoSEQ multiplex PCR, yet TCRdb's version contains in-frame clones alone and is incomplete. The sample carries 110,000 to 150,000 clones, over 60% recorded once. The data were obtained in a study of cytomegalovirus exposure and HLA in healthy donors. CDR3 length equals 15 residues. Germline CDR1 reads MDHEN; CDR2 reads SYDVKM. V was shortened by 5 bases and J by 2 bases, with 13 bases between the two germline ends. Study conclusions and caveats: A previous analysis found most TCR beta V segments productive roughly 87% or roughly 30% of the time. Sequencing had likely introduced a cluster of highly shared sequence variants as an artifact. Across HLA loci, a later analysis found differing TCR association rates, with DRB1 most and HLA-C fewest. Available immune exposure information covered CMV serostatus only.

The clonotype was recovered from a middle-aged woman in good health and CMV-seronegative. V is TRBV28 and J is TRBJ1-5; D gene uncertain. Specimen: PBMCs. The DNA of the CDR3 is TGTGCCAGCAGTCCTACAGCAGGTGGCAATCAGCCCCAGCATTTT. Amino acid sequence: CASSPTAGGNQPQHF.